This TCR beta chain stems from a study of PD-L1 blockade in urothelial cancer (dated by TCRdb to the late 2010s). Regarding the study in general: All patients started therapy in about 2014 and received atezolizumab 1,200 mg intravenously every 3 weeks. An ECOG performance status of 0 or 1 was recorded for the patients, and 0 to 3 prior chemotherapy regimens had been received by the patients. Durable clinical benefit was achieved by nine patients and was not achieved by 20 patients. Blood samples were analyzed 3 weeks after the start of treatment (second dose) and 6 weeks after the start of treatment. Blood samples gave a median of 141,255 T cells and approximately 80,000 unique TCRs, with a median clonality of about 0.078. Pretreatment blood TCR-seq was available for about 27 patients, at least one posttreatment blood collection was obtained for around 24 patients, and tumor TCR-seq was available for around 24 patients. In the same patients, pretreatment tumors underwent whole exome sequencing and RNA sequencing in addition to TCR sequencing. Pretreatment tumor samples, along with matched peripheral blood serially collected before and after atezolizumab treatment, were subjected to TCR sequencing. Durable clinical benefit was defined as progression-free survival longer than 6 months, and TCR features were also tested against progression-free and overall survival. Somatic, immune and clinical correlates of response to PD-L1 blockade with atezolizumab in urothelial cancer were the focus of an exploratory multi-omic analysis. About nine tenths of the roughly 29 patients were identified as males with urothelial cancer of bladder origin, and a prior smoking history was reported by 18 of 29 patients.

CDR1 MDHEN and CDR2 SYDVKM are derived from the germline V gene. The CDR3 covers 13 residues, taking in both the cysteine and the phenylalanine. The entry retains the CDR3 DNA only, 39 bases that are in frame from base 1. The V and J ends are trimmed by 5 bases and 5 bases, leaving 12 bases between them. Regarding this clone: Its antigen has not been determined. Per-base qualities were not stored, and no clone one base away is much larger.

The time point label, read with the paper, signifies: pretreatment peripheral blood. The cohort comprised approximately 30 patients with locally advanced or metastatic urothelial carcinoma treated at Memorial Sloan Kettering on a trial protocol. Peripheral blood mononuclear cells were collected pretreatment and during treatment, at between 1 and 8 total time points per patient. The Qiagen DNeasy Blood extraction kit was used to purify genomic DNA from total PBMCs and tumor samples. Collected pretreatment and during treatment, PBMCs were isolated and stored as previously described. Findings and caveats that apply to the study as a whole: A pretreatment peripheral blood TCR clonality below the median was linked to improved progression-free and overall survival. Because of the small sample size (n of about 30) and the many exploratory analyses performed, the results are intended to be regarded as hypothesis-generating. Greater expansion of tumor-associated TCR clones in peripheral blood 3 weeks after the start of treatment was observed in patients with durable benefit (n ≈ 24, p = 0.022).

To estimate absolute template abundance from read counts, synthetic TCR analog templates were spiked into each PCR. TCRbeta CDR3 regions were amplified from genomic DNA with bias-controlled V and J gene primers using the immunoSEQ assay. Sequencing of rearranged TCRbeta segments was performed at approximately 20X coverage. Regarding the original processing steps: Sequencing errors were corrected by clustering and CDR3s were annotated against IMGT to assign V, D and J genes. Only productive TCRbeta rearrangements were used in downstream analyses, excluding out-of-frame or stop-codon sequences. Clonality was calculated as one minus the Shannon entropy normalized by the log of the number of unique productive sequences. Fisher's exact test with Benjamini-Hochberg correction, using a cutoff of adjusted p below 0.01, was how clones that differed between time points or between blood and tumor were identified. TCRdb holds this immuneACCESS table with in-frame rearrangements only. Some clones are missing; in checked studies, unresolved V genes explain under half, and the rest has no known cause. From that table come the V and J calls and clone size; the DNA was used to work out D and trimming. The sample table lists over 65,000 clones, almost 90% of them with a count of one. 4.5% to 5% of the sample belongs to the ten largest clones.

The starting material was PBMCs, obtained around atezolizumab (anti-PD-L1) treatment. The chain is encoded by TRBV28 joined to TRBJ1-2; the D gene is perhaps TRBD1, on 5 matching bases. The source of this sequence is a man aged 70 or older with urothelial cancer. The CDR3 region: CASSPTGPYGYTF. The DNA is as follows: TGTGCCAGCAGTCCTACAGGACCGTATGGCTACACCTTC.